These 17 T cell receptor beta chains originate from one sample sequenced in a study of identical twins. TCRdb re-called the 5' RACE reads through MiXCR, storing one row per CDR3 protein. The data show 350,000 to 450,000 distinct CDR3 sequences, under 20% seen once. Sequences were obtained from naive T cells sorted from blood. Source of these receptors: a man aged 50 to 60 in good health.

This clonotype was observed once. The chain joins TRBV14 to TRBJ2-5; D is uncertain. The CDR3 has 15 amino acids. From germline, CDR1 is SGHDN and CDR2 FVKESK. Trimming cost V 1 base and J 5 bases, with 14 bases left between them. CDR3 bases: TGTGCCAGCAGCCAAGGGAATAGGGCATGGGAGACCCAGTACTTC. It is translated as CASSQGNRAWETQYF.

The gene calls are TRBV7-9 and TRBJ2-2, with D hard to call. Trimming removed 6 bases from V and 6 bases from J, with 8 bases in between. The CDR3 covers 12 residues. Per germline, CDR1 SEHNR and CDR2 FQNEAQ (reference sequence). The CDR3 nucleotides read TGTGCCAGCAGTTGGCCCCCCGGGGAGCTGTTTTTT. It codes for CASSWPPGELFF.

This clonotype occurred a few times. The chain has TRBV20-1 and TRBJ1-1; TRBD1 aligns across 8 bases. The CDR3 covers 13 residues. Germline V gene sequence: CDR1 DFQATT, CDR2 SNEGSKA (reference sequence). J gave up 5 bases and V 7 bases, and 9 bases lay outside the gene matches. Written as DNA, the CDR3 is TGCAGTGTAGCGGACAGGGCGGGTACTGAAGCTTTCTTT. Encoded protein: CSVADRAGTEAFF.

The chain combines TRBV20-1 with TRBJ1-1; D is perhaps TRBD1 (6 bases). The CDR3 loop spans 15 amino acids. Looked up from germline, CDR1 is DFQATT and CDR2 is SNEGSKA (reference sequence). The V and J ends lost 2 bases and 4 bases respectively, with 17 bases between them. CDR3 sequence reads: CSARSAGAWGTEAFF. The CDR3 nucleotides are TGCAGTGCTAGATCTGCAGGGGCCTGGGGCACTGAAGCTTTCTTT.

The chain links TRBV20-1 to TRBJ2-7; no reliable D call. Germline CDR1 is DFQATT and CDR2 is SNEGSKA (reference sequence). The V end was cut by 6 bases, the J end by 1 base, with 13 bases between. CDR3 length equals 13 residues. In DNA, the CDR3 is TGCAGTGCGAACCCCCCCGATTCCTACGAGCAGTACTTC. Protein sequence: CSANPPDSYEQYF.

The sample holds many counts of this clonotype. The chain links TRBV29-1 to TRBJ2-3; 8 bases align to TRBD1. CDR1 and CDR2 from the germline V gene are SQVTM and ANQGSEA. The CDR3 sequence is 17 residues long. V shed 4 bases and J 0 bases; nucleotides not matched to a gene: 12. CDR3 loop: CSVAAGQEFPSTDTQYF. The CDR3 nucleotides are TGCAGCGTTGCTGCGGGACAGGAGTTTCCTAGCACAGATACGCAGTATTTT.

The table lists this clonotype with many counts. The CDR3: CSAATSYEQYF. In DNA form, the CDR3 reads TGCAGTGCTGCGACCTCCTACGAGCAGTACTTC. The rearrangement links TRBV20-1 to TRBJ2-7; D is unclear. The CDR3 has 11 amino acids. Germline V lookup: CDR1 DFQATT, CDR2 SNEGSKA (reference sequence). Trimming took 5 bases from V and 0 from J, leaving 5 bases between them.

This clonotype has a handful of counts. The chain recombines TRBV12-3 or TRBV12-4 with TRBJ2-7; TRBD2 matches at 10 bases. The CDR3 is 15 amino acids. V was clipped by 1 base and J by 9 bases; unmatched bases: 9. CDR3 sequence: CASSLGTSGVRSQYF. As DNA, the CDR3 is TGTGCCAGCAGTTTAGGGACTAGCGGAGTACGATCGCAGTACTTC.

In this sample, this clonotype turned up a few times. V is TRBV7-2 and J is TRBJ2-7, with D possibly matching TRBD2 (6 bases). With 1 base removed from V and 3 bases from J, the gap between germline ends came to 16 bases. The germline V gene has CDR1 SGHTA and CDR2 FQGNSA. The CDR3 covers 16 residues. The CDR3 sequence is CASSLDSARESYEQYF. CDR3 bases: TGTGCCAGCAGCTTAGACTCAGCGCGGGAAAGCTACGAGCAGTACTTC.

The chain is built from TRBV15 and TRBJ2-1; D call uncertain. V gave up 4 bases and J gave up 0 bases, with 10 bases separating them. Germline CDR1 LNHNV, CDR2 YYDKDF (reference sequence). The CDR3 is 15 amino acids. The CDR3 DNA sequence: TGTGCCACCAGCACACAGAGAAGCTCCTACAATGAGCAGTTCTTC. Translating it yields CATSTQRSSYNEQFF. Filled out from reference TRBV15 and TRBJ2-1, the complete variable domain reads DAMVIQNPRYQVTQFGKPVTLSCSQTLNHNVMYWYQQKSSQAPKLLFHYYDKDFNNEADTPDNFQSRRPNTSFCFLDIRSPGLGDTAMYLCATSTQRSSYNEQFFGPGTRLTVL.

This clonotype has a count of ten or more. The V call is TRBV12-3 or TRBV12-4, the J call TRBJ1-5, with D uncertain. This CDR3 contains 14 residues. V gave up 6 bases and J gave up 7 bases, with 16 bases separating them. The CDR3 DNA follows: TGTGCCAGCAGCCCTTGGGAGGGTGGGCAGCCCCAGCATTTT. This sequence encodes CASSPWEGGQPQHF.

The rearrangement links TRBV6-1 to TRBJ2-1; 8 bases fit TRBD1. J lost 1 base, V lost 6 bases, and 8 bases had no gene match. The CDR3 covers 16 residues. The germline CDR1 and CDR2 sequences are MNHNS and SASEGT. The CDR3 region has the DNA TGTGCCAGCAGATCACAGGGGGATGGGTCCTACAATGAGCAGTTCTTC. Translating it yields CASRSQGDGSYNEQFF.

A few counts support this clonotype. The rearrangement links TRBV15 to TRBJ2-3, with TRBD2 matching 11 bases. Germline CDR1 reads LNHNV; CDR2 reads YYDKDF (reference sequence). This CDR3 spans 16 amino acids. J gave up 8 bases and V 1 base, and 8 bases lay outside the gene matches. CDR3 protein: CATSRAGLAGGRTQYF. For the CDR3, the DNA is TGTGCCACCAGCAGAGCTGGCCTAGCGGGAGGACGTACGCAGTATTTT.

The chain links TRBV18 to TRBJ1-4; perhaps TRBD1 as D (5 bases). Germline assignment: CDR1 KGHSH and CDR2 LQKENI. Trimming removed 2 bases at V and 2 bases at J, with 18 bases between. This CDR3 contains 18 residues. The CDR3 here is CASSPVYGGATTNEKLFF. CDR3 nucleotides: TGTGCCAGCTCACCAGTGTATGGAGGGGCTACGACTAATGAAAAACTGTTTTTT.

Comments on this clonotype: Given a much more abundant clone one base away, this may be a read error. This chain joins TRBV7-2 and TRBJ2-7; D might be TRBD2 (6 bases). The length of the CDR3 is 15 residues. Germline lookup yields CDR1 SGHTA and CDR2 FQGNSA. This CDR3 reads CASSSMPPGSGELYF. The CDR3 DNA follows: TGTGCCAGCAGCTCGATGCCCCCCGGGAGTGGCGAGCTGTACTTC.

V gene TRBV5-5 combines with J gene TRBJ1-1; D unresolved. This CDR3 comprises 18 residues. CDR1 SGHKS and CDR2 YYEKEE come from the germline V gene (reference sequence). Trimming cost V 0 bases and J 1 base, with 19 bases left between them. This chain's CDR3 is CASSLARVYLGENTEAFF. The CDR3 DNA sequence: TGTGCCAGCAGCTTGGCGCGGGTTTACCTCGGCGAGAACACTGAAGCTTTCTTT.

V usage is TRBV5-1 and J usage is TRBJ1-1; unclear D gene. The V end was cut by 1 base, the J end by 1 base, with 14 bases between. This CDR3 has 16 residues. Per germline, CDR1 SGHRS and CDR2 YFSETQ. The CDR3 bases are TGCGCCAGCAGCTTGACTAAACCCGGTTGGAACACTGAAGCTTTCTTT. It codes for CASSLTKPGWNTEAFF.